This entry concerns a single TCR beta chain. There is no known antigen for this receptor. The input lacks base qualities; no much larger clone sits a single base away. In total, 500 to 700 healthy bone marrow donors made up the cohort. Cohort members were all nominally healthy when sampled, although unrecorded immune exposures were likely present. The donor was CMV seronegative and belonged to the group of over 350 seronegative cohort members. Every donor gave a peripheral blood sample, and the peripheral blood mononuclear cells from that sample were used for TCR beta sequencing. Genomic DNA was extracted from the blood cell samples with the Qiagen DNeasy Blood Extraction Kit. V has 4 bases trimmed and J has 3 bases trimmed; junction bases matching no gene number 2. The CDR3 sequence holds 12 residues, the cysteine and phenylalanine included. Only the CDR3 region is kept as DNA, spanning 36 bases read in frame from base 1. The germline V gene (reference sequence) sets CDR1 to GTSNPN and CDR2 to SVGIG.

To prepare the library, the immunoSEQ multiplex PCR assay was applied. For the multiplex PCR, a mixture combining 60 forward primers for TCR Vbeta segments and 13 reverse primers for TCR Jbeta segments was used. The CDR3 region of rearranged TCR beta genes was amplified from genomic DNA with a multiplex PCR assay. The Illumina HiSeq System was used to sequence the amplified TCR beta libraries as 87-base-pair reads. The study's processing was this. A later analysis counted approximately 74 million unique TCR beta chains across the approximately 700 repertoires, and some 11 million of these chains were shared by at least two donors. A nearest-neighbor algorithm error-corrected the raw reads and collapsed the reads into unique sequences, merging closely related sequences to remove PCR and sequencing errors. To assign V, D and J gene segments, CDR3 sequences were aligned to IMGT reference sequences. For a sequence to be retained, a match of at least six nucleotides to both a V gene segment and a J gene segment was required. A rearrangement counted as productive if the CDR3 had no stop codons and remained in frame with V and J, and every other rearrangement counted as non-productive. Following IMGT convention, CDR3 was defined as the stretch from the second conserved V-encoded cysteine up to the conserved J-encoded phenylalanine. In an earlier analysis of roughly 610 of the donors, sequences lacking an unambiguous match to a single V gene segment were excluded. An earlier analysis of a few hundred of the donors classified V segments as functional when productive rearrangements were above 56.7% and as segregating when the standard deviation between donors was above 5%. To diagnose cytomegalovirus status from the catalog of TCR beta chain sequences, a statistical classification framework was built. V and J gene assignment, in a later analysis, came from comparing TCR nucleotide sequences with IMGT/GENE-DB human TR gene sequences. Using the TCRdist pipeline, a later analysis assigned CDR3 sequences along with most-parsimonious VDJ recombination scenarios. In a later analysis, every TCR beta chain was defined by the combination of its CDR3 amino acid sequence and its V-gene family, and reads without a unique V-gene family were dropped. To address suspected cross-contamination and a sequencing artifact, a later analysis removed over 500 highly shared, low-generation-probability nucleotide sequences. In a later analysis, a clonal expansion index was calculated for each public chain from normalized within-repertoire ranks of inferred template counts. Generation probabilities in a later analysis came from a VDJ recombination model fitted to out-of-frame rearrangements, and those results were checked against IGoR. In a later analysis, TCR-TCR, TCR-HLA and TCR-CMV co-occurrence was scored with hypergeometric tests, and a repertoire-size bias correction was applied to TCR pairs. To estimate false discovery rates, a later analysis permuted the HLA or CMV assignments 20 times. In a later analysis, co-occurring TCRs were grouped with DBSCAN, and TCRdist sequence similarity was added when clustering was performed within HLA-allele-positive subsets. Repertoires with fewer than 30,000 or more than 120,000 public chains were left out of co-occurrence clustering, as were four to six repertoires with anomalous nucleotide sharing. Imported from immuneACCESS, the table was reduced by TCRdb to in-frame sequences with V and J called. These copies leave out some clones; in studies compared against another copy, an unresolved V gene accounts for under half, and the cause of the remainder is not known. Clone size and V and J calls were adopted from that table, with D and trimming inferred from the DNA. This sample is represented by roughly 220,000 clones; 65% to 75% of them were singletons. In total, the top ten clones hold approximately 1.7% of the sample.

This entry is derived from a study of cytomegalovirus exposure and HLA in healthy donors (dated by TCRdb to about 2017). For context, the study as a whole: An earlier analysis of some 600 of the donors reported approximately 260 Gb of sequence data and around 100 million unique TCR beta sequences obtained from approximately 180 million T cells. Every repertoire in the discovery cohort had been generated on one and the same sequencing platform. Donor age, sex, ethnicity and CMV serostatus were compiled together with the repertoire data. A later genetic analysis used genome-wide SNP genotypes for about 65% of the 666 donors, treating that subset as a discovery cohort. Among the approximately 400 genotyped donors, 81% belonged to the genetic ancestry cluster associated with self-reported Caucasian donors. Class I and class II HLA loci were covered by the typing at four-digit resolution. Roughly 300 gigabases of sequencing data and approximately 92 million unique TCR sequences made up an early release that covered under 750 HLA-typed donors. To predict cytomegalovirus infection status, the study brought together high-throughput TCR immunosequencing, statistical association of individual TCRs with disease status, and machine learning. The study profiled the T cell repertoires of approximately 700 subjects by immunosequencing and related them to cytomegalovirus serostatus. To decide whether each TCR beta V gene segment behaved as functional or pseudogenic, an earlier analysis of fewer than 750 of the donors relied on high-throughput TCR beta sequencing. In the later analysis, no new phenotypic data were used to find candidate immune exposures; instead, reliance was placed on TCR beta sequences and their occurrence across donors. The aim of the study was to test whether cataloging public T cell receptors could identify signatures of past pathogen exposure. The number of donors typed differed by locus, with 629-630 for A, B, C, DRB1 and DQB1, around 500 for DQA1, 600 to 610 for DPA1, and over 400 for DPB1. In a later analysis, previously published TCR beta repertoires from about 640 donors were re-analyzed and high-resolution HLA genotyping was added so that TCR occurrence patterns could be studied. Four or five DR-DQ haplotypes were treated as single units for association and clustering because of strong linkage in the cohort. Among some 410 genotyped donors of the cohort, an average of approximately 240,000 unique TCR beta nucleotide sequences was sequenced per donor, of which 15% to 20% were non-productive. In addition to the first cohort of 650 to 750 subjects, a separate validation cohort of some 120 different subjects was used.

The paper as a whole reports these results and caveats: In both the original and validation cohorts, the classifier was reported to diagnose cytomegalovirus status with high specificity and sensitivity. A cluster of highly shared sequence variants was judged likely to represent a technical artifact of the sequencing pipeline. It was suggested by the authors that the approach could potentially be generalized to other disease states and immunological phenotypes. This cohort had only TCR beta chains sequenced, and the lack of alpha or paired-chain data limited which features could be detected. While some public TCRs were present in many individuals, most TCR sequences turned up only very rarely across donors. Three of the identified cytomegalovirus-associated TCR beta chains were confirmed in vitro to be specific for cytomegalovirus antigens. An association between a missense DCLRE1C variant and V-gene and J-gene trimming of TCR beta chains was found in a later genetic analysis and replicated in an independent cohort. In an earlier analysis of approximately 590 of the donors, most TCR beta V segments were observed in productive rearrangements about 90% or about 30% of the time, broadly matching IMGT annotations. Because HLA typing was missing for some donors at each locus, association tests included only the typed subset. Strong co-occurrence of HLA alleles, especially DR and DQ, made assigning TCR associations to individual alleles difficult. According to a later analysis, parvovirus B19, influenza, CMV and Epstein-Barr virus appeared linked to several top co-occurrence clusters. The study listed over 150 TCR beta chains as associated with cytomegalovirus. Immune exposure information for the cohort was limited to CMV serostatus. The 87-base-pair reads could not distinguish some IMGT-functional V segments, including TRBV6-2 and TRBV6-3, so those segments were excluded. Most CMV-associated TCR beta chains appeared to be HLA-restricted in a later analysis, and the HLA associations seemed to be driven largely by CMV exposure. Sequencing depth was assumed to be roughly uniform across donors in the presence/absence analyses, though that assumption may not hold. A further reported finding was that TCR beta sequences accurately predicted the HLA-A and HLA-B alleles for most subjects in the first cohort. Correlated functional status among segregating V segments might reflect linkage disequilibrium, but an unknown experimental factor could not be ruled out. The earlier analysis of 450 to 700 of the donors excluded roughly 17 rarely observed V segments, including chromosome 9 orphons, because counts were too low. According to a later analysis, TCR association rates differed among HLA loci, with DRB1 alleles showing the most associated TCRs and HLA-C alleles showing the fewest. Compared with equally common non-associated chains, HLA-associated TCR beta chains in a later analysis were more clonally expanded and had lower generation probabilities. According to a later genetic analysis, donors in an Asian-associated ancestry cluster had fewer N-insertions in productive TCRs than the approximately 690-donor mean. A later analysis associated 17,000 or so TCR beta sequences with specific HLA alleles at a false discovery rate of 0.05.

The chain couples TRBV30 to TRBJ1-1; 7 bases in the junction line up with TRBD1. The source is a woman aged 25-40 years in good health and CMV-seronegative. The sequenced sample was PBMCs. The DNA is as follows: TGTGCCTGGATCGGGACAGACACTGAAGCTTTCTTT. Its translation reads: CAWIGTDTEAFF.